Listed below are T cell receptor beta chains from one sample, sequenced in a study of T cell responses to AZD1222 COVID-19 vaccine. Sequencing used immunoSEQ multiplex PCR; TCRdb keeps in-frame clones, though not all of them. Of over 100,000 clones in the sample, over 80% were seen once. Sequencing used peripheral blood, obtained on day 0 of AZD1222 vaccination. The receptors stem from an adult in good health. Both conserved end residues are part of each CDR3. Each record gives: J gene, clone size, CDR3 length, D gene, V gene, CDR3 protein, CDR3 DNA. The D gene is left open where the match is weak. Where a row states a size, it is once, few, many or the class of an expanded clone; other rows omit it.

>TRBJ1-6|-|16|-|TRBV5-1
CASSTGPSSYNSPLHF
TGCGCCAGCAGCACGGGCCCGAGCTCCTATAATTCACCCCTCCACTTT
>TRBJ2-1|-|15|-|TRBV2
CASRREIAAYNEQFF
TGTGCCAGCAGAAGAGAGATAGCGGCCTACAATGAGCAGTTCTTC
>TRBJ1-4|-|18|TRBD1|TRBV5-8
CASSLGLTTGGSNEKLFF
TGTGCCAGCAGCTTGGGCCTTACCACAGGGGGTTCTAATGAAAAACTGTTTTTT
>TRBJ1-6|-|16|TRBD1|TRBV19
CASSIGGTALASPLHF
TGTGCCAGTAGTATAGGTGGGACAGCCCTCGCTTCACCCCTCCACTTT
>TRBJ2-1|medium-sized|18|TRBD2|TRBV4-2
CASSQDPGLAGGYNEQFF
TGTGCCAGCAGCCAAGATCCCGGACTAGCGGGGGGCTACAATGAGCAGTTCTTC
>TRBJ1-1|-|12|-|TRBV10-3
CAIGADSTEAFF
TGTGCCATCGGAGCGGACAGCACTGAAGCTTTCTTT
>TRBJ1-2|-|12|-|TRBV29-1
CSVSQESYGYTF
TGCAGCGTTTCTCAGGAGAGCTATGGCTACACCTTC
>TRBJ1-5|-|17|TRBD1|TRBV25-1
CASSNDWGTAMGQPQHF
TGTGCCAGCAGCAACGATTGGGGGACAGCGATGGGACAGCCCCAGCATTTT
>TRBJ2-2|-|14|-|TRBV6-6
CASSYLTNTGELFF
TGTGCCAGCAGTTACTTAACTAACACCGGGGAGCTGTTTTTT
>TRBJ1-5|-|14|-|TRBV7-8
CASSRWGADQPQHF
TGTGCCAGCAGCCGCTGGGGGGCAGACCAGCCCCAGCATTTT
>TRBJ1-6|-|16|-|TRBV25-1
CASSLMAGVNNSPLHF
TGTGCCAGCAGTCTTATGGCTGGAGTTAATAATTCACCCCTCCACTTT
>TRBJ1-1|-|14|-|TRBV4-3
CASSQEASKAEAFF
TGCGCCAGCAGCCAAGAAGCCTCTAAGGCTGAAGCTTTCTTT
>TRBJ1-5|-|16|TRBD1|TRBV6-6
CASSYFGTASNQPQHF
TGTGCCAGCAGTTACTTCGGGACAGCCAGCAATCAGCCCCAGCATTTT
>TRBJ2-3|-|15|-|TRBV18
CASSPQTAYTDTQYF
TGTGCCAGCTCACCCCAGACCGCATACACAGATACGCAGTATTTT
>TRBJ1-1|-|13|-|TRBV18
CASSDSGGTEAFF
TGTGCCAGCTCAGACTCCGGTGGCACTGAAGCTTTCTTT
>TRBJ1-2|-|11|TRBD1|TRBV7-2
CASTGGGGYTF
TGTGCCAGCACCGGAGGGGGCGGCTACACCTTC
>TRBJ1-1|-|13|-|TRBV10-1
CASSGTPDTEAFF
TGCGCCAGCAGTGGGACACCCGACACTGAAGCTTTCTTT
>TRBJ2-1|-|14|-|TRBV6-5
CASSWGSSYNEQFF
TGTGCCAGCAGCTGGGGGAGCTCCTACAATGAGCAGTTCTTC
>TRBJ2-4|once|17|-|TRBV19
CASSTRLARLVKNIQYF
TGTGCCAGTAGTACCCGATTGGCTAGACTAGTCAAAAACATTCAGTACTTC
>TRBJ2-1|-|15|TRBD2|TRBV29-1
CSVEGGLAGDDEQFF
TGCAGCGTTGAAGGAGGTCTAGCGGGAGACGATGAGCAGTTCTTC
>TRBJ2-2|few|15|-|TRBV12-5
CASGGQGGWTGELFF
TGTGCTAGTGGCGGTCAGGGGGGGTGGACCGGGGAGCTGTTTTTT
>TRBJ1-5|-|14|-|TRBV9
CASSVEDGYQPQHF
TGTGCCAGCAGCGTAGAGGACGGCTATCAGCCCCAGCATTTT
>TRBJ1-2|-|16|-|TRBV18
CASSPPNRARGYGYTF
TGTGCCAGCTCACCACCTAACAGGGCCCGGGGCTATGGCTACACCTTC
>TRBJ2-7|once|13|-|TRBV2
CASSTGLGPEQYF
TGTGCCAGCAGTACGGGTCTTGGGCCCGAGCAGTACTTC
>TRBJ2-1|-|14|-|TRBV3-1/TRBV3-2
CASSFGTGHNEQFF
TGTGCCAGCAGCTTCGGGACTGGTCACAATGAGCAGTTCTTC
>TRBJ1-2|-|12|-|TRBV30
CAWSVLWKGYTF
TGTGCCTGGAGTGTGTTATGGAAAGGCTACACCTTC
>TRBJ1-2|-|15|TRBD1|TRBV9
CASSLDREIGYGYTF
TGTGCCAGCAGCTTAGACAGGGAAATTGGCTATGGCTACACCTTC
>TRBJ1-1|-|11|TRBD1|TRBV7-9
CASKTGGEAFF
TGTGCCAGCAAGACAGGGGGAGAAGCTTTCTTT
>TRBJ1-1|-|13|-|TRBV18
CASSRTGQTEAFF
TGTGCCAGCTCACGAACAGGGCAAACTGAAGCTTTCTTT
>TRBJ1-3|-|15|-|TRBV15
CATSRGGTIGNTIYF
TGTGCCACCAGCAGAGGAGGGACAATAGGAAACACCATATATTTT
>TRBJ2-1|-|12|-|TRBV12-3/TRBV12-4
CASSPPGGRVFF
TGTGCCAGCAGTCCTCCGGGGGGCCGGGTGTTCTTC
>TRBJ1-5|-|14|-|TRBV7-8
CASSLDGYNQPQHF
TGTGCCAGCAGCTTAGACGGTTACAATCAGCCCCAGCATTTT
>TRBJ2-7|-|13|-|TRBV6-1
CASSEGTSYEQYF
TGTGCCAGCAGTGAGGGCACGTCCTACGAGCAGTACTTC
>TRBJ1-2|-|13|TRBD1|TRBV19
CASRLQGSGGYTF
TGTGCCAGTAGGTTACAGGGGTCGGGAGGCTACACCTTC
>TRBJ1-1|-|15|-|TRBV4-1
CASSQVKDRNTEAFF
TGCGCCAGCAGCCAAGTAAAGGACAGGAACACTGAAGCTTTCTTT
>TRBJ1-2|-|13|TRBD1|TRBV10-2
CASSGQGGYGYTF
TGCGCCAGCTCAGGACAGGGAGGTTATGGCTACACCTTC
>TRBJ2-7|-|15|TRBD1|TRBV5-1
CASSLRTGDPQEQYF
TGCGCCAGCAGCTTGAGGACAGGGGACCCTCAAGAGCAGTACTTC
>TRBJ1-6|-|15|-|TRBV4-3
CASSQDSRQNSPLHF
TGCGCCAGCAGCCAAGATTCCCGACAGAATTCACCCCTCCACTTT
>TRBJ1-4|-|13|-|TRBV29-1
CSVEASGNEKLFF
TGCAGCGTTGAAGCCTCTGGGAACGAAAAACTGTTTTTT